Listed below are T cell receptor beta chains from one sample, sequenced in a study of T cells in Graves' hyperthyroidism and ophthalmopathy. MiXCR, run by TCRdb on the multiplex PCR reads, gives a single entry per CDR3 protein. The table includes fewer than 400,000 distinct CDR3 sequences, over 13% detected once. The material sequenced was blood. These receptors all stem from a man in his fifties with Graves' ophthalmopathy. The CDR3 runs from the conserved cysteine through the conserved F or W. Each record gives: CDR3 protein, V gene, D gene. A D gene is named only where the DNA matches it firmly.

CDR3 protein: CASSPMRGLTYNEQFF; V gene: TRBV12-3/TRBV12-4; D gene: -
CDR3 protein: CSVSTGVYTGELFF; V gene: TRBV29-1; D gene: TRBD1
CDR3 protein: CARGGSDQPQHF; V gene: TRBV10-1; D gene: -
CDR3 protein: CASSLEGGYEQYF; V gene: TRBV5-1; D gene: -
CDR3 protein: CASSSGQGDGYTF; V gene: TRBV7-3; D gene: TRBD1
CDR3 protein: CASSEALSSYEQYF; V gene: TRBV2; D gene: -
CDR3 protein: CASSPPYGQGETEAFF; V gene: TRBV18; D gene: TRBD1
CDR3 protein: CSAPRTGGNQPQHF; V gene: TRBV20-1; D gene: TRBD1
CDR3 protein: CASSFGQGGYTGELFF; V gene: TRBV7-6; D gene: TRBD1
CDR3 protein: CAISEDRGLAGKETQYF; V gene: TRBV10-3; D gene: TRBD2
CDR3 protein: CASSRRGDRGHTEAFF; V gene: TRBV5-1; D gene: TRBD1
CDR3 protein: CASSLAQRDSSYNEQFF; V gene: TRBV12-3/TRBV12-4; D gene: TRBD2
CDR3 protein: CASSEREVLNEQFF; V gene: TRBV2; D gene: TRBD2
CDR3 protein: CASSESGAWTGGEQYF; V gene: TRBV25-1; D gene: TRBD1
CDR3 protein: CAWRRSAETQYF; V gene: TRBV30; D gene: -
CDR3 protein: CASSSGLADYYNEQFF; V gene: TRBV11-1; D gene: TRBD2
CDR3 protein: CASSLAREGRKTQYF; V gene: TRBV7-4; D gene: TRBD2
CDR3 protein: CSARSDNEQFF; V gene: TRBV29-1; D gene: -
CDR3 protein: CASTPTGLQSDEKLFF; V gene: TRBV28; D gene: -
CDR3 protein: CASSERSGWGRDTEAFF; V gene: TRBV6-1; D gene: -
CDR3 protein: CASMTTGTGSTEAFF; V gene: TRBV5-1; D gene: TRBD1
CDR3 protein: CASSLQRDTQYF; V gene: TRBV3-1; D gene: -
CDR3 protein: CSAGGRGGEKLFF; V gene: TRBV20-1; D gene: -
CDR3 protein: CATSRARLGATSYNEQFF; V gene: TRBV15; D gene: -
CDR3 protein: CAGRNDGQTEAFF; V gene: TRBV5-1; D gene: -
CDR3 protein: CASRQGPGANVLTF; V gene: TRBV28; D gene: -
CDR3 protein: CASSPGQGTNQPQHF; V gene: TRBV9; D gene: -
CDR3 protein: CASSQGTSGRAIETQYF; V gene: TRBV4-1; D gene: TRBD2
CDR3 protein: CASAVLAGESNEQYF; V gene: TRBV5-1; D gene: TRBD2
CDR3 protein: CAWSRNTEAFF; V gene: TRBV30; D gene: -
CDR3 protein: CASSRTSGWRNEQFF; V gene: TRBV6-1; D gene: TRBD2
CDR3 protein: CASSLNYHEQYF; V gene: TRBV11-2; D gene: -
CDR3 protein: CASSLNPGEQFF; V gene: TRBV3-1; D gene: -
CDR3 protein: CASSVDSPGTEQYF; V gene: TRBV9; D gene: -